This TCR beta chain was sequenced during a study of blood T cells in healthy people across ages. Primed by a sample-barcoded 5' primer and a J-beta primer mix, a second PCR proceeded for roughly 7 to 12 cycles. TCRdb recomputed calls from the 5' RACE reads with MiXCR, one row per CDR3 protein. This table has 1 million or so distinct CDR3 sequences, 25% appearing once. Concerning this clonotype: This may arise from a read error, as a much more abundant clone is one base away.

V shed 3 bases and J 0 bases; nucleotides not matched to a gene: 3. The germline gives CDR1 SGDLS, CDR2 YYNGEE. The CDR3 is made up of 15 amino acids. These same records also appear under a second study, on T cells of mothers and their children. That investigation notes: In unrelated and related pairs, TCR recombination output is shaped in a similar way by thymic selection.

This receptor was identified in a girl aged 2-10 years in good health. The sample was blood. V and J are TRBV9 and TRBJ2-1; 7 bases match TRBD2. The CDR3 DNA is TGTGCCAGCAGCGCCAGCGGGGCCTCCTACAATGAGCAGTTCTTC. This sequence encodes CASSASGASYNEQFF.